The clone carrying this TCR beta chain showed up just a few times. Its antigen is not identified. Time point defined: persistent/refractory GD, antithyroid drugs over 5 years with positive TRAb. The authors made the TCR library using RNA they extracted from PBMCs. V lost 0 bases to trimming and J lost 2 bases; unmatched junction nucleotides: 10. Per the germline V gene, CDR1 is SGHRS and CDR2 is YFSETQ. The CDR3 is 18 amino acids. The entry originates in a study of regulatory T cells in long-lasting Graves disease. Findings and limits, study-wide: Persistent disease samples used TRBV28, TRBJ1-2 and TRBJ2-5 preferentially.

In building TCR beta libraries, iRepertoire HTBI primers were used together with Arm-PCR of CDR3 regions. One entry per CDR3 protein results from TCRdb running MiXCR on the multiplex PCR reads. The table lists 420,000 or so distinct CDR3 sequences, around 22% of them singletons, with approximately 26% in the top ten. The source is a female donor with Graves disease. The material was peripheral blood mononuclear cells (PBMCs), obtained when the disease was refractory, from a patient treated with antithyroid drugs. The J gene is TRBJ2-3, the V gene TRBV5-1; 9 positions match TRBD2. The CDR3 region has the DNA TGCGCCAGCAGCTTGGGCGGGAGGGCCGCGTGGATCACAGATACGCAGTATTTT. This translates into CASSLGGRAAWITDTQYF.